This TCR beta chain was documented in a study of shared clonotypes between healthy human individuals. Of note for this clone: Its matching antigen is unknown.

Study outcomes and limitations: Tissue TCR repertoires likely differ from these blood-only repertoires.

Into CD45RA+ naive and CD45RA-negative memory subsets, the CD4+ cells were split. An even split of each subset's genomic DNA across several immunoSEQ plates was performed. TCRdb keeps only in-frame clones here, not all; method: immunoSEQ multiplex PCR. This sample has some 1,100,000 clones, with 78% found just once. The CDR3 extends over 15 amino acids. Germline V lookup: CDR1 SGHTA, CDR2 FQGNSA. Trimming at V came to 1 base and at J to 6 bases, leaving 5 bases not matched to a gene. This TCR came from a man younger than 35 in good health. Some clones in this sample may be carry-over from other donors' samples. This rearrangement joins TRBV7-2 to TRBJ2-7, with TRBD1 matching 11 bases. The sample was memory CD4+ T cells from PBMCs. As for subset: CD45RA-negative fraction. The CDR3 sequence: CASSLGTGGFREQYF. DNA of the CDR3: TGTGCCAGCAGCTTAGGGACAGGGGGCTTTCGCGAGCAGTACTTC. Based on the CDR3 plus reference TRBV7-2 and TRBJ2-7, the full variable domain is GAGVSQSPSNKVTEKGKDVELRCDPISGHTALYWYRQSLGQGLEFLIYFQGNSAPDKSGLPSDRFSAERTGGSVSTLTIQRTQQEDSAVYLCASSLGTGGFREQYFGPGTRLTVT.